This entry is about one T cell receptor beta chain. The data were obtained in a study of T cell changes during pregnancy in multiple sclerosis. Here immunoSEQ multiplex PCR was the method, and the copy in TCRdb shows in-frame clones only, minus some. The sample yields about 36,000 clones, more than 70% seen once. The germline CDR1 and CDR2 sequences are SGHRS and YFSETQ. V gave up 1 base and J gave up 4 bases, with 11 bases separating them. CDR3 length equals 15 residues. This TCR came from a female donor in good health, enrolled as a control in a pregnancy study. The chain is built from TRBV5-1 and TRBJ2-2, with D perhaps TRBD1 (6 bases). This material consisted of CD4+ T cells from peripheral blood mononuclear cells, taken after pregnancy. CDR3 region: CASSLMGAGTGELFF. The CDR3 nucleotides read TGCGCCAGCAGCTTGATGGGGGCCGGCACCGGGGAGCTGTTTTTT. The variable domain in full, with the rest retrieved from reference TRBV5-1 and TRBJ2-2, is KAGVTQTPRYLIKTRGQQVTLSCSPISGHRSVSWYQQTPGQGLQFLFEYFSETQRNKGNFPGRFSGRQFSNSRSEMNVSTLELGDSALYLCASSLMGAGTGELFFGEGSRLTVL.